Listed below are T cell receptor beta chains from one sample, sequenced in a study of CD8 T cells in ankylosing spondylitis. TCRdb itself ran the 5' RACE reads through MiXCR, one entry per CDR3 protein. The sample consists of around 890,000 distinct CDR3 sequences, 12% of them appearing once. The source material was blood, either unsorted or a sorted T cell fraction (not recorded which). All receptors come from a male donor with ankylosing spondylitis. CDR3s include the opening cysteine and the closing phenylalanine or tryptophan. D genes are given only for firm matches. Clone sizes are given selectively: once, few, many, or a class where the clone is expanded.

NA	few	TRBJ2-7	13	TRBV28	CASSFDTSYEQYF
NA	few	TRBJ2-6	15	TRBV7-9	CASSFWNSGANVLTF
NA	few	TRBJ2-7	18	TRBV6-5	CASSYRGPLPLRAYEQYF
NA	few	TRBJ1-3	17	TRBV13	CASSHLKGGRDGNTIYF
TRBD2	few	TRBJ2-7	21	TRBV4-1	CASSQRPPRDTGTSGAYEQYF
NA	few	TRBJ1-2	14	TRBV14	CASSQERFGYGYTF
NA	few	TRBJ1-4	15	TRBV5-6	CASSFRPTLGEKLFF
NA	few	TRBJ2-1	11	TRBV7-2	CASSLGQQQFF
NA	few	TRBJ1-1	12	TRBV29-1	CSAGGANIEAFF
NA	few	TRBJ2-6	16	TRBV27	CASSFLRGSGANVLTF
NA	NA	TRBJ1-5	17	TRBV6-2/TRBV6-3	CASSRDASMGGNQPQHF
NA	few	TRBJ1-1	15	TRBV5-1	CASSQPFGGGTEAFF
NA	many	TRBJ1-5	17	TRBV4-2	CASSQGPLMGRNQPQHF
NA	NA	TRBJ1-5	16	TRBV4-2	CASSQGRQGTNQPQHF
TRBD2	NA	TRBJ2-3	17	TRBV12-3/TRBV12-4	CASSIETSGGSTDTQYF
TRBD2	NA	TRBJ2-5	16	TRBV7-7	CASSLAGGNSLETQYF
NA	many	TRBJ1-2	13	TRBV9	CASSVIQNYGYTF
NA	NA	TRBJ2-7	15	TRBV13	CASSLARDFSYEQYF
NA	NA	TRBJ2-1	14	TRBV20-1	CSGRGGNSYNEQFF
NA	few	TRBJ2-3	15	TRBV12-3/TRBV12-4	CASRRGGLSTDTQYF